Shown below are 32 T cell receptor beta chains from a single sample sequenced in a study of cytomegalovirus exposure and HLA in healthy donors. The PCR made use of 60 Vbeta and 13 Jbeta primers. Clones were sequenced by immunoSEQ multiplex PCR, and TCRdb holds only the in-frame ones, with some missing. The sample carries some 110,000 clones, over 60% recorded once. Sample: PBMCs. The receptors come from a woman in her forties or fifties in good health and CMV-seropositive.

This chain uses TRBV2 with TRBJ1-5; 7 bases are shared with TRBD1. V was pared by 0 bases and J by 7 bases, with 6 bases of the junction left unmatched. CDR3 size: 15 residues. CDR1 is SNHLY and CDR2 is FYNNEI in the germline V gene. CDR3 sequence reads: CASSEALQGKQPQHF. The CDR3 DNA follows: TGTGCCAGCAGTGAAGCATTACAGGGGAAGCAGCCCCAGCATTTT.

V gene TRBV2 combines with J gene TRBJ1-2; 8 bases map to TRBD1. CDR1 SNHLY and CDR2 FYNNEI come from the germline V gene. CDR3 length: 14 amino acids. J lost 5 bases, V lost 5 bases, and 7 bases had no gene match. DNA of the CDR3: TGTGCCAGCAGTTATGACAGGGGCCGATATGGCTACACCTTC. This translates into CASSYDRGRYGYTF.

V is TRBV2 and J is TRBJ2-1, with 8 bases identical to TRBD2. Germline V gene lookup returns CDR1 SNHLY and CDR2 FYNNEI. Germline trimming cut 6 bases from V and 4 bases from J; bases unmatched to any gene: 2. The CDR3 has 13 residues. The CDR3 protein is CASRGGGYNEQFF. The CDR3 coding sequence is TGTGCCAGCAGAGGCGGGGGGTACAATGAGCAGTTCTTC.

V and J are TRBV19 and TRBJ1-1; a weak D match, TRBD1 (5 bases). Germline V gene sequence: CDR1 LNHDA, CDR2 SQIVND (reference sequence). The CDR3 length is 15 residues. Trimming removed 1 base at V and 1 base at J, with 10 bases between. CDR3 bases: TGTGCCAGTAGTATAGGAGGCAGGGAGAACACTGAAGCTTTCTTT. Its translation: CASSIGGRENTEAFF.

This clone was counted between two and nine times. The chain recombines TRBV7-9 with TRBJ1-4; 12 bases are a match to TRBD1. With 5 bases clipped from V and 8 bases from J, the junction kept 3 bases outside the gene matches. The length of the CDR3 is 14 residues. Germline CDR1 reads SEHNR; CDR2 reads FQNEAQ (reference sequence). CDR3 residues: CASSRGTGGEKLFF. CDR3 sequence (DNA): TGTGCCAGCAGCCGTGGGACAGGGGGCGAAAAACTGTTTTTT. The variable domain in full, with the rest retrieved from reference TRBV7-9 and TRBJ1-4, is DTGVSQNPRHKITKRGQNVTFRCDPISEHNRLYWYRQTLGQGPEFLTYFQNEAQLEKSRLLSDRFSAERPKGSFSTLEIQRTEQGDSAMYLCASSRGTGGEKLFFGSGTQLSVL.

This chain uses TRBV15 with TRBJ1-5; TRBD1 matches at 10 bases. The CDR3 has 16 residues. Germline CDR1 and CDR2: LNHNV and YYDKDF (reference sequence). Germline trimming cut 5 bases from V and 2 bases from J; bases unmatched to any gene: 6. CDR3 bases: TGTGCCACCAGCCCGCGCGGGACAGGGGGCAATCAGCCCCAGCATTTT. Translation gives CATSPRGTGGNQPQHF.

The J gene is TRBJ1-2, the V gene TRBV5-6; possible D gene TRBD1, 6 bases. The V end was cut by 0 bases, the J end by 2 bases, with 11 bases between. In germline, CDR1 is SGHDT, CDR2 YYEEEE. The CDR3 is 15 amino acids. The CDR3 sequence is CASSLGGGSNYGYTF. In nucleotides, the CDR3 is TGTGCCAGCAGCTTGGGAGGGGGTTCCAACTATGGCTACACCTTC.

The chain couples TRBV19 to TRBJ1-5; 8 bases align to TRBD1. Germline V lookup: CDR1 LNHDA, CDR2 SQIVND (reference sequence). V trimming: 5 bases; J trimming: 6 bases; junction bases outside the gene matches: 9. The length of the CDR3 is 15 residues. Here the CDR3 DNA reads TGTGCCAGTAGTGCTTTCGGGACAGGTACTCAGCCCCAGCATTTT. Translating it yields CASSAFGTGTQPQHF.

The genes are TRBV5-1 and TRBJ2-3; 8 bases are a match to TRBD1. This CDR3 has 15 amino acids. The germline CDR1 and CDR2 sequences are SGHRS and YFSETQ. V shed 1 base and J 3 bases; nucleotides not matched to a gene: 4. This CDR3 is CASSLRTGRTDTQYF. The CDR3 DNA is TGCGCCAGCAGCTTGAGGACAGGGAGGACAGATACGCAGTATTTT. Complete variable domain (other parts from reference TRBV5-1 and TRBJ2-3): KAGVTQTPRYLIKTRGQQVTLSCSPISGHRSVSWYQQTPGQGLQFLFEYFSETQRNKGNFPGRFSGRQFSNSRSEMNVSTLELGDSALYLCASSLRTGRTDTQYFGPGTRLTVL.

This chain joins TRBV4-2 and TRBJ2-1, with 11 bases aligning to TRBD2. Germline loops: CDR1 LGHNA, CDR2 YNFKEQ. The CDR3 consists of 19 residues. V dropped 0 bases and J dropped 3; count of bases not matched to a gene: 10. This CDR3 is CASSQEPNLAGGLYNEQFF. In DNA, the CDR3 is TGTGCCAGCAGCCAAGAACCCAATCTAGCGGGGGGCCTCTACAATGAGCAGTTCTTC.

The chain has TRBV28 and TRBJ1-5; a weak D match, TRBD1 (6 bases). The CDR3 has 15 amino acids. Germline CDR1 reads MDHEN; CDR2 reads SYDVKM. V was pared by 7 bases and J by 6 bases, with 19 bases between. The CDR3: CASKLGRGAGQPQHF. DNA of the CDR3: TGTGCCAGCAAACTAGGGAGGGGGGCAGGTCAGCCCCAGCATTTT. Full variable domain (missing parts from reference TRBV28 and TRBJ1-5): DVKVTQSSRYLVKRTGEKVFLECVQDMDHENMFWYRQDPGLGLRLIYFSYDVKMKEKGDIPEGYSVSREKKERFSLILESASTNQTSMYLCASKLGRGAGQPQHFGDGTRLSIL.

This clone showed up just once. This rearrangement joins TRBV7-3 to TRBJ1-2, with 7 bases aligning to TRBD1. CDR1 and CDR2 (germline): SGHTA, FQGTGA. With 8 bases clipped from V and 6 bases from J, the junction kept 18 bases outside the gene matches. CDR3 length equals 16 residues. The CDR3 here is CASAPGPIRGMHGYTF. In nucleotides, the CDR3 is TGTGCCAGCGCCCCGGGCCCCATCAGGGGGATGCATGGCTACACCTTC.

The chain is built from TRBV19 and TRBJ2-1, with D possibly TRBD1 on 5 matching bases. V was clipped by 3 bases and J by 8 bases, with 14 bases between them. The CDR3 consists of 14 residues. In germline, CDR1 is LNHDA, CDR2 SQIVND (reference sequence). The DNA of the CDR3 is TGTGCCAGTAGTATTACTCAGGGTGCCCATGAGCAGTTCTTC. Its translation is CASSITQGAHEQFF.

The chain combines TRBV27 with TRBJ2-6, with 11 bases aligning to TRBD1. The CDR3 sequence is 17 residues long. Germline CDR1 reads MNHEY; CDR2 reads SMNVEV (reference sequence). The V and J ends lost 8 bases and 0 bases, in that order; junction bases with no gene match: 6. The CDR3 DNA follows: TGTGCCAGCGGGACAGGGGGGAGTTACTCTGGGGCCAACGTCCTGACTTTC. It specifies CASGTGGSYSGANVLTF.

This rearrangement joins TRBV9 to TRBJ2-3, with a weak D call TRBD1 (6 bases). The CDR3 spans 15 residues. Trimming took off 2 bases at V and 3 bases at J, with 13 bases between the two ends. CDR1 is SGDLS, CDR2 YYNGEE, per germline. CDR3 region: CASSVLGAGTDTQYF. The CDR3 DNA is TGTGCCAGCAGCGTTCTGGGGGCGGGTACAGATACGCAGTATTTT.

This clone was seen more than once but under ten times. The chain links TRBV4-3 to TRBJ1-6, with 8 bases that match TRBD1. The J segment lost 9 bases and the V segment lost 4 bases, leaving 2 bases of the junction unmatched. The CDR3 totals 13 residues. The germline CDR1 and CDR2 sequences are LGHNA and YSLEER. This CDR3 is CASSRDRGSPLHF. The CDR3 DNA follows: TGCGCCAGCAGCCGTGACAGGGGTTCACCCCTCCACTTT.

This chain links TRBV28 with TRBJ1-2; TRBD1 matches at 7 bases. This CDR3 spans 16 amino acids. CDR1 is MDHEN, CDR2 SYDVKM, per germline. V gave up 4 bases and J gave up 3 bases; unmatched junction bases: 11. The CDR3 spells CASSSRLNRGYYGYTF. In nucleotides, the CDR3 is TGTGCCAGCAGTTCCCGCCTCAACAGGGGTTACTATGGCTACACCTTC.

The chain is built from TRBV5-5 and TRBJ1-1, with a weak D call TRBD1 (6 bases). CDR3 length: 15 residues. CDR1 SGHKS and CDR2 YYEKEE come from the germline V gene (reference sequence). Trimming took 4 bases from V and 2 from J, leaving 15 bases between them. The CDR3 DNA reads as TGTGCCAGCAGCCTCAGCCCGACAGGTAACACTGAAGCTTTCTTT. Translation: CASSLSPTGNTEAFF.

This chain connects TRBV9 to TRBJ1-3, with unresolved D. CDR3 length: 17 amino acids. The V gene lost 2 bases and the J gene lost 4 bases, with 19 bases spanning the gap. In germline, CDR1 is SGDLS, CDR2 YYNGEE. CDR3 protein: CASSVTTRREDGNTIYF. The DNA of the CDR3 is TGTGCCAGCAGCGTGACTACTCGTCGGGAGGACGGAAACACCATATATTTT. Complete variable domain (other parts from reference TRBV9 and TRBJ1-3): DSGVTQTPKHLITATGQRVTLRCSPRSGDLSVYWYQQSLDQGLQFLIQYYNGEERAKGNILERFSAQQFPDLHSELNLSSLELGDSALYFCASSVTTRREDGNTIYFGEGSWLTVV.

The genes are TRBV28 and TRBJ1-6; weak D call: TRBD1 (5 bases). V was clipped by 5 bases and J by 0 bases, with 8 bases between them. The CDR3 spans 15 residues. Germline V CDR1 and CDR2: MDHEN, SYDVKM. The CDR3: CASSQGSSYNSPLHF. The CDR3 nucleotides are TGTGCCAGCAGTCAGGGAAGCTCCTATAATTCACCCCTCCACTTT.

This chain uses TRBV11-3 with TRBJ2-3; TRBD1 might be the D (7 bases). The CDR3 has 13 amino acids. Germline loops: CDR1 SGHNT, CDR2 YENEEA. V lost 5 bases and J lost 7, with 13 bases in between. CDR3 DNA sequence: TGTGCCAGCAGCCCAGGGGGGCTCAATACGCAGTATTTT. The encoded protein is CASSPGGLNTQYF.

The rearrangement joins TRBV5-1 to TRBJ2-3; 14 bases line up with TRBD2. Germline V gene data show CDR1 as SGHRS and CDR2 as YFSETQ. CDR3 length: 17 residues. With 4 bases clipped from V and 3 bases from J, the junction kept 7 bases outside the gene matches. The CDR3 loop reads CASSGLTSGGATDTQYF. For the CDR3, the DNA is TGCGCCAGCAGCGGATTGACTAGCGGGGGGGCTACAGATACGCAGTATTTT.

The chain has TRBV2 and TRBJ2-7; TRBD1 aligns across 7 bases. The CDR3 length is 14 residues. CDR1 and CDR2 (germline): SNHLY, FYNNEI. The trim removed 4 bases at V and 4 bases at J, leaving 7 bases unmatched. The DNA of the CDR3 is TGTGCCAGCAGTGTAAAGGCAGGGGGATACGAGCAGTACTTC. It encodes CASSVKAGGYEQYF.

V gene TRBV10-3 combines with J gene TRBJ1-3; 10 bases are shared with TRBD1. V shed 6 bases, J shed 2 bases, and the junction held 1 base outside the gene matches. The CDR3 contains 14 residues. CDR1 is ENHRY and CDR2 is SYGVKD in the germline V gene. CDR3 coding DNA: TGTGCCATCAGCGGACAGGGGGCTGGAAACACCATATATTTT. Translating gives CAISGQGAGNTIYF.

This clone was counted at least ten times. This rearrangement joins TRBV9 to TRBJ2-3; 7 nucleotides align to TRBD1. Germline V lookup: CDR1 SGDLS, CDR2 YYNGEE. This CDR3 is 16 amino acids long. The V segment lost 4 bases and the J segment 0 bases; nucleotides outside the gene matches: 8. The CDR3 protein is CASSPFEGASTDTQYF. CDR3 DNA: TGTGCCAGCAGCCCTTTTGAGGGGGCTAGCACAGATACGCAGTATTTT.

V and J are TRBV9 and TRBJ1-3; D is possibly TRBD1 (5 bases). Trimming cost V 0 bases and J 4 bases, with 14 bases left between them. Germline V gene data show CDR1 as SGDLS and CDR2 as YYNGEE. CDR3 length: 16 residues. CDR3 protein: CASSVVSGDYGNTIYF. The CDR3 region has the DNA TGTGCCAGCAGCGTAGTTTCGGGGGATTACGGAAACACCATATATTTT.

The gene calls are TRBV9 and TRBJ1-4; 9 bases match TRBD1. V was clipped by 2 bases and J by 5 bases; unmatched bases: 1. This CDR3 is 14 amino acids long. CDR1 is SGDLS, CDR2 YYNGEE, per germline. CDR3 coding DNA: TGTGCCAGCAGCGTCGGACAGGGGAATGAAAAACTGTTTTTT. Residues: CASSVGQGNEKLFF.

The rearrangement joins TRBV7-2 to TRBJ1-1; possible D gene TRBD1, 6 bases. The V gene lost 5 bases and the J gene lost 6 bases, with 13 bases spanning the gap. Per germline, CDR1 SGHTA and CDR2 FQGNSA. The CDR3 covers 13 residues. The CDR3 loop is CASSRWDIPEAFF. The CDR3 nucleotides are TGTGCCAGCAGCCGCTGGGACATTCCTGAAGCTTTCTTT.

The gene calls are TRBV19 and TRBJ2-7; TRBD1 matches at 8 bases. The J segment lost 7 bases and the V segment lost 4 bases, leaving 12 bases of the junction unmatched. Germline assignment: CDR1 LNHDA and CDR2 SQIVND (reference sequence). CDR3 length: 15 residues. The CDR3 region has the DNA TGTGCCAGTAGTACCGCCTCCCGACAGGGGCGGGAGCAGTACTTC. It codes for CASSTASRQGREQYF.

In its sample, this clone was seen once. The sample carries other DNA sequences with the same CDR3. CDR3 DNA sequence: TGTGCCTGGAGTCCTGACAGGGGCGATCAGCCCCAGCATTTT. This encodes CAWSPDRGDQPQHF. This chain connects TRBV30 to TRBJ1-5; 8 nucleotides line up with TRBD1. The CDR3 runs to 14 residues. Germline V gene data show CDR1 as GTSNPN and CDR2 as SVGIG (reference sequence). V was pared by 2 bases and J by 5 bases, with 5 bases of the junction left unmatched.

The chain recombines TRBV6-5 with TRBJ1-1; 8 positions match TRBD1. From germline, CDR1 is MNHEY and CDR2 SVGAGI. The CDR3 length is 13 residues. J gave up 11 bases and V 8 bases, and 13 bases lay outside the gene matches. CDR3 DNA: TGTGCCAGCTACGCTCCGGGACAGGAGCGCGCTTTCTTT. Its protein is CASYAPGQERAFF.

The chain links TRBV7-3 to TRBJ1-1, with D unresolved. V gave up 2 bases and J gave up 4 bases, with 8 bases separating them. Per germline, CDR1 SGHTA and CDR2 FQGTGA. The CDR3 loop spans 13 amino acids. DNA for the CDR3: TGTGCCAGCAGCTTAGAGGGTTTCACTGAAGCTTTCTTT. Its protein is CASSLEGFTEAFF.